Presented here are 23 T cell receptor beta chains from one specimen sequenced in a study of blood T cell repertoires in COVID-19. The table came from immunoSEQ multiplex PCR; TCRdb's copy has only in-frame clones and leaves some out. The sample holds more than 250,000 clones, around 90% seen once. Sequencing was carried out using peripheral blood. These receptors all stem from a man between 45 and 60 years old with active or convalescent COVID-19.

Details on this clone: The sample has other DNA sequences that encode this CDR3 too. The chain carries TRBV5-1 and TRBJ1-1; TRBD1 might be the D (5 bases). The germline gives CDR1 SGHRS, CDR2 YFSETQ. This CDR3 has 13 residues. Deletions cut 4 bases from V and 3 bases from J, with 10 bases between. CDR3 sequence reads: CASSPTGDTEAFF. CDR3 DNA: TGCGCCAGCAGCCCTACAGGCGACACTGAAGCTTTCTTT.

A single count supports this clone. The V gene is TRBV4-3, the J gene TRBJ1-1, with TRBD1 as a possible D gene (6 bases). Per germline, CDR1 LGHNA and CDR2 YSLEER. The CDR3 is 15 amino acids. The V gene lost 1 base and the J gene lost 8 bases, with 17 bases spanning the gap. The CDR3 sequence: CASSQGSGPQGEAFF. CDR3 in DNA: TGCGCCAGCAGCCAAGGATCAGGGCCTCAGGGGGAAGCTTTCTTT.

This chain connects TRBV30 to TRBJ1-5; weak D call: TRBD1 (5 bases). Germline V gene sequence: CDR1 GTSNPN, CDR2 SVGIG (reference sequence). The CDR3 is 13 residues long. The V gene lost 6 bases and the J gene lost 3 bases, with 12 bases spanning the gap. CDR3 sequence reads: CACSDRFNQPQHF. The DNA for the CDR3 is TGTGCCTGCTCAGACAGATTCAATCAGCCCCAGCATTTT.

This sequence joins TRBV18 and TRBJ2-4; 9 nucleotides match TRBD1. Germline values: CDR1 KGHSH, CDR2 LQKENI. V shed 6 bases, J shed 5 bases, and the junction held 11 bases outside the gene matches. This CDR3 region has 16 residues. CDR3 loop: CASSRGDRAIQNIQYF. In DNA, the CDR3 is TGTGCCAGCTCTCGTGGGGACAGGGCCATCCAAAACATTCAGTACTTC.

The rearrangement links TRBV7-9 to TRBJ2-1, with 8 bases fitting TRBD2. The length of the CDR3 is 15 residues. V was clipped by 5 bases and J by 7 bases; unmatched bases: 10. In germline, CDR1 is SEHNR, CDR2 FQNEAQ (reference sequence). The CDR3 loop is CASSIRGTRGNEQFF. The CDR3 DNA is TGTGCCAGCAGCATAAGGGGGACTAGGGGGAATGAGCAGTTCTTC.

The CDR3 loop is CASSVGAGWAYEQYF. The DNA of the CDR3 is TGTGCCAGCAGCGTAGGGGCAGGCTGGGCTTACGAGCAGTACTTC. This chain uses TRBV9 with TRBJ2-7; unclear D gene. This CDR3 comprises 15 residues. Germline lookup yields CDR1 SGDLS and CDR2 YYNGEE. V lost 0 bases and J lost 4, with 14 bases in between.

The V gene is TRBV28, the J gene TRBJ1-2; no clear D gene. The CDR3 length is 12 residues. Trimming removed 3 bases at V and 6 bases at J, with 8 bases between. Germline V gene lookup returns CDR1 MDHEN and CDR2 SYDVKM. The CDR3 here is CASSFPGNGYTF. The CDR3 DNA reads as TGTGCCAGCAGTTTCCCGGGGAATGGCTACACCTTC.

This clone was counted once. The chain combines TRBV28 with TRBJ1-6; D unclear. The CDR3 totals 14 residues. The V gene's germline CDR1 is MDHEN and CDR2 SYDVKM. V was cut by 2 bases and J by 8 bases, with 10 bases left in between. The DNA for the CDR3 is TGTGCCAGCAGTTTAATAAACGGGGATTCACCCCTCCACTTT. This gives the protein CASSLINGDSPLHF.

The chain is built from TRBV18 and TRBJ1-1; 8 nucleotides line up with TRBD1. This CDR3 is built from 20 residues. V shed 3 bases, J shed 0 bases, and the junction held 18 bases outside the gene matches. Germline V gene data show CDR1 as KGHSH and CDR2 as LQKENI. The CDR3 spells CASSPFGRGTGPFMNTEAFF. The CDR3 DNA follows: TGTGCCAGCTCACCCTTCGGGCGCGGGACAGGCCCCTTCATGAACACTGAAGCTTTCTTT. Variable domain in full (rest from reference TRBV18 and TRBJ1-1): NAGVMQNPRHLVRRRGQEARLRCSPMKGHSHVYWYRQLPEEGLKFMVYLQKENIIDESGMPKERFSAEFPKEGPSILRIQQVVRGDSAAYFCASSPFGRGTGPFMNTEAFFGQGTRLTVV.

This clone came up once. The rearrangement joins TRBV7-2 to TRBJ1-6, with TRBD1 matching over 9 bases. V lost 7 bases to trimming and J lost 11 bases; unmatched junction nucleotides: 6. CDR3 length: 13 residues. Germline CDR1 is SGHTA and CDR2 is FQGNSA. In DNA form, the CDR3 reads TGTGCCAGCAAACAGGGGGCTTGGGCACCCCTCCACTTT. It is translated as CASKQGAWAPLHF.

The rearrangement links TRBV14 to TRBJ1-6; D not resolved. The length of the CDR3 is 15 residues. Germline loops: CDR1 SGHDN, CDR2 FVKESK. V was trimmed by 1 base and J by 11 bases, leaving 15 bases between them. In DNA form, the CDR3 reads TGTGCCAGCAGCCAAGGACACCTTTGGTCTACACCCCTCCACTTT. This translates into CASSQGHLWSTPLHF.

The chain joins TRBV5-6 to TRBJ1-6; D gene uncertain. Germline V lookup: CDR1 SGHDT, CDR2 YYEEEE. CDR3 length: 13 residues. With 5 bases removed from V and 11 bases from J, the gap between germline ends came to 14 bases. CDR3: CASRREGSTPLHF. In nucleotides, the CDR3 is TGTGCCAGCAGGCGGGAGGGTAGTACACCCCTCCACTTT.

The CDR3 loop is CASSLGTGDTDTQYF. The CDR3 bases are TGTGCCAGCTCCCTGGGGACAGGAGACACAGATACGCAGTATTTT. This rearrangement joins TRBV18 to TRBJ2-3; 8 bases are shared with TRBD1. This CDR3 has 15 residues. Germline V gene data show CDR1 as KGHSH and CDR2 as LQKENI. V lost 6 bases, J lost 2 bases, and 7 bases stayed unmatched.

This chain's CDR3 is CASGRPGQGFSRRTDTQYF. The CDR3 bases are TGTGCCAGTGGCCGACCGGGACAGGGATTTTCCCGCCGCACAGATACGCAGTATTTT. The V and J genes are TRBV19 and TRBJ2-3; 9 bases are shared with TRBD1. V was pared by 8 bases and J by 1 base, with 19 bases of the junction left unmatched. Germline loops: CDR1 LNHDA, CDR2 SQIVND (reference sequence). The CDR3 is made up of 19 amino acids.

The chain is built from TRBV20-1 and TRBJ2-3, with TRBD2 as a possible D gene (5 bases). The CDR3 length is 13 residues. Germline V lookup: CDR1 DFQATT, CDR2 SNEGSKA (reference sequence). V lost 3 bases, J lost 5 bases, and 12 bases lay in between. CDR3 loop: CSASVLAGDTQYF. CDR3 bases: TGCAGTGCTAGTGTCCTAGCAGGAGATACGCAGTATTTT.

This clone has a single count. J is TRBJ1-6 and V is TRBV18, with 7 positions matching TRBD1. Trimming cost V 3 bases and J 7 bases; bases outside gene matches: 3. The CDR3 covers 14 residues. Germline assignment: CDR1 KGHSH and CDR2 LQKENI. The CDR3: CASSPDRSNSPLHF. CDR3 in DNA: TGTGCCAGCTCACCGGACAGGTCCAATTCACCCCTCCACTTT.

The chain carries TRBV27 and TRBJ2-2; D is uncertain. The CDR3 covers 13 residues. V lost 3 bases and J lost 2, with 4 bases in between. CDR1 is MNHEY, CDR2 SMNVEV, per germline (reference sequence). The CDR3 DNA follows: TGTGCCAGCAGTTTCCTTAACACCGGGGAGCTGTTTTTT. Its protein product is CASSFLNTGELFF.

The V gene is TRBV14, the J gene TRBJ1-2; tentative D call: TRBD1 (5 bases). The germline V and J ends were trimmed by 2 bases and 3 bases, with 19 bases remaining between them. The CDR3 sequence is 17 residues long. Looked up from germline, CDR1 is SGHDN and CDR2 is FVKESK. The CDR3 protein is CASSQLGRGHTYYGYTF. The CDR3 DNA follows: TGTGCCAGCAGCCAATTGGGGAGGGGTCATACCTACTATGGCTACACCTTC.

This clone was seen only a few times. The CDR3 bases are TGCAGTGCTAGTAAGTTAGGAGTTGAGCAGTTCTTC. Translation: CSASKLGVEQFF. V gene TRBV20-1 combines with J gene TRBJ2-1, with D unclear. The CDR3 is made up of 12 amino acids. Germline CDR1 and CDR2: DFQATT and SNEGSKA (reference sequence). The V end was cut by 3 bases, the J end by 9 bases, with 12 bases between.

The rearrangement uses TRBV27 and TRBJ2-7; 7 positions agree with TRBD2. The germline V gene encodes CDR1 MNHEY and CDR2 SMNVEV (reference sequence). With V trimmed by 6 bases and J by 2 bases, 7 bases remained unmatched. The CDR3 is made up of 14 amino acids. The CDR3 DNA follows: TGTGCCAGCAGGCATGAGGGAGGGACCTACGAGCAGTACTTC. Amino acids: CASRHEGGTYEQYF.

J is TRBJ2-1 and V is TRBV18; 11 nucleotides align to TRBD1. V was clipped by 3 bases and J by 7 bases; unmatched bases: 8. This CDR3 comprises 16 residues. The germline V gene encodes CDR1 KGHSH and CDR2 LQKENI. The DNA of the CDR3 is TGTGCCAGCTCACCCCCAGGGACAGGGGGTGGAAATGAGCAGTTCTTC. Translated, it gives CASSPPGTGGGNEQFF.

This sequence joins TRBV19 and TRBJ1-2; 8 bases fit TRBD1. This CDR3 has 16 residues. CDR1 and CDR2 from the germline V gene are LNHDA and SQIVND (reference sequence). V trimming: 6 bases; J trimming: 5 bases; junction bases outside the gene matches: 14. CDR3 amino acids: CASSLHAGGAGYGYTF. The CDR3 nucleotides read TGTGCCAGTAGCCTCCACGCAGGGGGCGCGGGGTATGGCTACACCTTC.

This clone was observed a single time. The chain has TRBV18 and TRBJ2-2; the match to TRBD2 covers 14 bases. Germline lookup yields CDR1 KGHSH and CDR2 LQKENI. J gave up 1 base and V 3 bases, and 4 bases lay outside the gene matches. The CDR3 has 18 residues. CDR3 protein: CASSPRTSGGLNTGELFF. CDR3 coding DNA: TGTGCCAGCTCACCCCGGACTAGCGGGGGGCTGAACACCGGGGAGCTGTTTTTT.